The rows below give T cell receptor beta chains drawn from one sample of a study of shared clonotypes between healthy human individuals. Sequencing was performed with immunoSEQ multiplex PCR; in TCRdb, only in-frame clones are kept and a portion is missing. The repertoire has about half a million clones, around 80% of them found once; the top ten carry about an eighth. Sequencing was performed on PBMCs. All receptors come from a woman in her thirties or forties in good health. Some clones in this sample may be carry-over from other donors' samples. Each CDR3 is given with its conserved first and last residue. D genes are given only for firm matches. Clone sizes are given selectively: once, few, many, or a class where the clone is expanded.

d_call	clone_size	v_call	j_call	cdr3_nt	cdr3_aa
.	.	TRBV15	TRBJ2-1	TGTGCCACCAGCAGAGGGTCCGGGCAGGGCCGAAATGAGCAGTTCTTC	CATSRGSGQGRNEQFF
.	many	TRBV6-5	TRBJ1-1	TGTGCCAGCAGTCAAACTTCCACTGAAGCTTTCTTT	CASSQTSTEAFF
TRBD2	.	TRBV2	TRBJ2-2	TGTGCCAGCAGTGTTGCACTAGCGGGAGGGCCGAGCGGGGAGCTGTTTTTT	CASSVALAGGPSGELFF
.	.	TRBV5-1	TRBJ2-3	TGCGCCAGCAGCGGGCAGACCTCAGATACGCAGTATTTT	CASSGQTSDTQYF
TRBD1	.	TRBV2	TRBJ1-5	TGTGCCAGCAGTTTGACAGGGCCACTCAATCAGCCCCAGCATTTT	CASSLTGPLNQPQHF
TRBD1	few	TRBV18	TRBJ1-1	TGTGCCAGCTCACCTCAATGGGACAGGACCGGTGAAGCTTTCTTT	CASSPQWDRTGEAFF
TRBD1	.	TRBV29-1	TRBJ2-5	TGCAGCGGTACCGTCGGGGACAGGGTTGAGACCCAGTACTTC	CSGTVGDRVETQYF
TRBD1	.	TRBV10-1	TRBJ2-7	TGCGCCAGCAGTACCGGGACAGAATTATACGAGCAGTACTTC	CASSTGTELYEQYF
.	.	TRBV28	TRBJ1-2	TGTGCCAGCCGTCCCAGGCCGTACGGCTACACCTTC	CASRPRPYGYTF
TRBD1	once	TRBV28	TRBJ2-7	TGTGCCAGCAGTTTATTGGACAGGGTCTACGAGCAGTACTTC	CASSLLDRVYEQYF
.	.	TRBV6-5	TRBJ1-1	TGTGCCAGCAGTTACGGGGGGCTCACTGAAGCTTTCTTT	CASSYGGLTEAFF
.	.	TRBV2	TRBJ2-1	TGTGCCAGCATTGACAGTGGGTACAAAATGGATGAGCAGTTCTTC	CASIDSGYKMDEQFF
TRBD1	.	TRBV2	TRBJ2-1	TGTGCCAGCAGTGAAAGGACAGGGGGCGGGAATGAGCAGTTCTTC	CASSERTGGGNEQFF
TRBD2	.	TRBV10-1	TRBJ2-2	TGCGCCAGCGATATTACCCGGGACTACAAGAACACCGGGGAGCTGTTTTTT	CASDITRDYKNTGELFF
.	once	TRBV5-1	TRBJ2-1	TGCGCCAGCAGCTTCGACTATGAGCAGTTCTTC	CASSFDYEQFF
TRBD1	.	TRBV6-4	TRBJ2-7	TGTGCCAGCAGGCCCCGGGACAGGGCCTACGAGCAGTACTTC	CASRPRDRAYEQYF
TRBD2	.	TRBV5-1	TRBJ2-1	TGCGCCAGCAGGGGGACTACCTCCTACAATGAGCAGTTCTTC	CASRGTTSYNEQFF
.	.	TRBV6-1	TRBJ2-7	TGTGCCAGCAGTGAATCTCCTGGGCAGTACGAGCAGTACTTC	CASSESPGQYEQYF
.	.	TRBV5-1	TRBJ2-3	TGCGCCAGCAGCTGGTCGCCTAGCGCGAGCACAGATACGCAGTATTTT	CASSWSPSASTDTQYF
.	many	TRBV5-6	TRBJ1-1	TGTGCCAGCAGCTGGGCCTTCCCGGGCAACACTGAAGCTTTCTTT	CASSWAFPGNTEAFF
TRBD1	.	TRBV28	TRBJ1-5	TGTGCCAGCAGTTCCGGGACAGGGGGAAATCAGCCCCAGCATTTT	CASSSGTGGNQPQHF
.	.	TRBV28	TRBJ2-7	TGTGCCAGCAGTTCAACCAGCAATGGACGATACGAGCAGTACTTC	CASSSTSNGRYEQYF
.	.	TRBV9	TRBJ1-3	TGTGCCAGCAGCGTAGGGGATCCTGGAAACACCATATATTTT	CASSVGDPGNTIYF
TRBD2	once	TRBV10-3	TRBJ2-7	TGTGCCTCCCGCCGGGAGGGAGTTTACCACGAGCAGTACTTC	CASRREGVYHEQYF
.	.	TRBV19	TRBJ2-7	TGTGCCAGTAGTATCAATGGTGGAATGGGCTACGAGCAGTACTTC	CASSINGGMGYEQYF
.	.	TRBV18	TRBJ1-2	TGTGCCAGCTCACCCAGGCCTCTTAACTATGGCTACACCTTC	CASSPRPLNYGYTF
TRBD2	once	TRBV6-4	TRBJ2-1	TGTGCCAGCAGTGGGGGTGGTGTGCGGGAGGCCAGGGGCAATGAGCAGTTCTTC	CASSGGGVREARGNEQFF
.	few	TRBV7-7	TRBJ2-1	TGTGCCAGCAGCAAGCGGGTGGGGAGTTACAATGAGCAGTTCTTC	CASSKRVGSYNEQFF
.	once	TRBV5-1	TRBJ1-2	TGCGCCAGCAGCTTGGGGAGGGGTTCTAACTATGGCTACACCTTC	CASSLGRGSNYGYTF
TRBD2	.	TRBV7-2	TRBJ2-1	TGTGCCAGCAGCTTACCGACTAGCGGAGGTGGTAATGAGCAGTTCTTC	CASSLPTSGGGNEQFF
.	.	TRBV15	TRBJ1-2	TGTGCCACCAGCAGAGTTTCAGAAAGGGGCTACACCTTC	CATSRVSERGYTF
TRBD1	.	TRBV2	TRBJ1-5	TGTGCCAGCCGACTTATGGGACAGGGTAATCAGCCCCAGCATTTT	CASRLMGQGNQPQHF
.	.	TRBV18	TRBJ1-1	TGTGCCAGCTCACCAGAGGGGGAGGAAGCTTTCTTT	CASSPEGEEAFF
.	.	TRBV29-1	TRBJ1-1	TGCAGCGTCCCGGGGCAGGGGTCGATGAACACTGAAGCTTTCTTT	CSVPGQGSMNTEAFF
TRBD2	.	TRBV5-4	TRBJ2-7	TGTGCCAGCAGCTTGCCATCTAGCGGGAGGGTTTACGAGCAGTACTTC	CASSLPSSGRVYEQYF
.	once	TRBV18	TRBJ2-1	TGTGCCAGCTCACCAGGCAGTCCCTACAATGAGCAGTTCTTC	CASSPGSPYNEQFF
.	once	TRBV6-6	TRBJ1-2	TGTGCCAGCAGTGGGGGTGGGGGACGTGGCTACACCTTC	CASSGGGGRGYTF
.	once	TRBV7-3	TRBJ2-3	TGTGCCAGCAGCCCCTGGGGGGAGGACGCAGATACGCAGTATTTT	CASSPWGEDADTQYF
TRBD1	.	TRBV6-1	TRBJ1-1	TGTGCCAGCGCAACCAGGGGGGACACTGAAGCTTTCTTT	CASATRGDTEAFF
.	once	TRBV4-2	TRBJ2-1	TGTGCCAGCAGCCCGGCGGGAAACCATGACAATGAGCAGTTCTTC	CASSPAGNHDNEQFF
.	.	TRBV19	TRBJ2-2	TGTGCCAGTAGTATAGGGGCCACCGGGGAGCTGTTTTTT	CASSIGATGELFF
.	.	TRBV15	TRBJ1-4	TGTGCCACCAGCAGAGTCGGGGGGCGGCGTAATGAAAAACTGTTTTTT	CATSRVGGRRNEKLFF
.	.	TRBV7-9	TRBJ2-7	TGTGCCAGCAGCTTAGAAGGGCAGGCATCCTACGAGCAGTACTTC	CASSLEGQASYEQYF
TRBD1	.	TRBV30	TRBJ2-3	TGTGCCCACAGGGGGCGGTGGAGCACAGATACGCAGTATTTT	CAHRGRWSTDTQYF
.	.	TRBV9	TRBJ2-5	TGTGCCAGCAGCCCCGGACAGTACCAAGAGACCCAGTACTTC	CASSPGQYQETQYF
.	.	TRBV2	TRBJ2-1	TGTGCCAGCACTCCCGGGAACTACAATGAGCAGTTCTTC	CASTPGNYNEQFF
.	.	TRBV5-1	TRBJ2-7	TGCGCCAGCAGCTTGGCCTTAGAGGGAGAGCAGTACTTC	CASSLALEGEQYF
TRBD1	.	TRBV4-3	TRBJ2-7	TGCGCCAGCAGCCTCACAGGGGCGCACGAGCAGTACTTC	CASSLTGAHEQYF
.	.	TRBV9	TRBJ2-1	TGTGCCAGCAGCGTTCAAGCGGGTGCCCGAAATGAGCAGTTCTTC	CASSVQAGARNEQFF